This TCR beta chain was identified in a study of memory CD4+ T cells and cytomegalovirus serostatus. Across the study: Healthy Belgian adult donors included about nine CMV-positive and 24 CMV-negative people. General study points: Of roughly 180 reported CMV TCRbeta sequences, about 70 were found in memory CD4+ repertoires.

Single viable CD3+CD4+CD8-CD45RO+ cells were sorted as the memory CD4+ T cells. Using immunoSEQ multiplex PCR, the repertoire was profiled, and TCRdb retains in-frame clones only, with some absent. The table shows some 40,000 clones, with less than 80% occurring only once. V lost 3 bases and J lost 4; bases outside the gene matches: 4. From germline, CDR1 is SGDLS and CDR2 YYNGEE. The CDR3 is 13 amino acids. A note on this clone: Its specificity is not known.

Sequencing used memory CD4+ T cells from blood. This TCR was sampled from an adult in good health and CMV-seropositive. The chain has TRBV9 and TRBJ2-7, with 7 bases identical to TRBD1. The CDR3 coding sequence is TGTGCCAGCAGCGAGACGGACAGGTACGAGCAGTACTTC. Its translation is CASSETDRYEQYF.